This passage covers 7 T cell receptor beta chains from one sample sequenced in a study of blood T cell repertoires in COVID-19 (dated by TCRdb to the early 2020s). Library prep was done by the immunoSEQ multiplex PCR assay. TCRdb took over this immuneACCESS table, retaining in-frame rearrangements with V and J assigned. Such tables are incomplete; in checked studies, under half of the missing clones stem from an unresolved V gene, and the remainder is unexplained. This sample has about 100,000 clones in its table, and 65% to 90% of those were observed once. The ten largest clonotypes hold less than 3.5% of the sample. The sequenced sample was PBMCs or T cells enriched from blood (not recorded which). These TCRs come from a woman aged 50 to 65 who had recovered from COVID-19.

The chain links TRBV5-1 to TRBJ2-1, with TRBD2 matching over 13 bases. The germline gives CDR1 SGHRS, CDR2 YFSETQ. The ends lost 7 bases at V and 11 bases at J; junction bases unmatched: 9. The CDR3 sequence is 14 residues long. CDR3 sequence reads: CASVPGTSGNQQFF. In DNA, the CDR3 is TGCGCCAGCGTTCCCGGGACTAGCGGGAACCAGCAGTTCTTC.

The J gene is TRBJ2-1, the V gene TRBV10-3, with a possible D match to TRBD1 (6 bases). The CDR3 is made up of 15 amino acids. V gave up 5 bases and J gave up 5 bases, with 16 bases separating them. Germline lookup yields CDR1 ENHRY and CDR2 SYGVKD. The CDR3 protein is CAISRGPGVNNEQFF. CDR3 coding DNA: TGTGCCATCAGTCGAGGACCAGGGGTGAACAATGAGCAGTTCTTC.

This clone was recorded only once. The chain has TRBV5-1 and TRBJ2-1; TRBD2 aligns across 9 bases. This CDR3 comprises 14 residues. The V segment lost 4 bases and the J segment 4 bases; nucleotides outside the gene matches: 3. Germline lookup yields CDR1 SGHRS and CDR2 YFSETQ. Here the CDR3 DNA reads TGCGCCAGCAGCAGGGCGGGGGGGTACAATGAGCAGTTCTTC. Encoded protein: CASSRAGGYNEQFF.

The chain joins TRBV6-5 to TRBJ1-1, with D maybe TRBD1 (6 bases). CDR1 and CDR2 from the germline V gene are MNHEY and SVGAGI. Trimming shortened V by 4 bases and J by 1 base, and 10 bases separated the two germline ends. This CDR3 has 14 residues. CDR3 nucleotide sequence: TGTGCCAGCAGTTCTGAGGACAGGAACACTGAAGCTTTCTTT. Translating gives CASSSEDRNTEAFF.

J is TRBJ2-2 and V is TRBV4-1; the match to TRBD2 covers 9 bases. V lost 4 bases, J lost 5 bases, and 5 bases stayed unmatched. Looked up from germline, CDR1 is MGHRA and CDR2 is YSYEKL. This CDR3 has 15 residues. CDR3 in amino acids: CASSPSGGRTGELFF. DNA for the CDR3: TGCGCCAGCAGCCCCAGCGGGGGGCGGACCGGGGAGCTGTTTTTT.

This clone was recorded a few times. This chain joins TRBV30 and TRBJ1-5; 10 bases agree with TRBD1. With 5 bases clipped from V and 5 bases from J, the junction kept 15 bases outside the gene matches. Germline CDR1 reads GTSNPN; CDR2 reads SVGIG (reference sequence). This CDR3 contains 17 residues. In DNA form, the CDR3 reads TGTGCCTGGGGGACAGGGGTCCTCTCTGGCTCCCATCAGCCCCAGCATTTT. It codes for CAWGTGVLSGSHQPQHF.

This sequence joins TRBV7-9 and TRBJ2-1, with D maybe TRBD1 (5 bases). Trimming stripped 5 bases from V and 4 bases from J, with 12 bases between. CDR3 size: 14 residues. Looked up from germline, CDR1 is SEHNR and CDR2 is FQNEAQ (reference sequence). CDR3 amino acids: CASSITTAYNEQFF. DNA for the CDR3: TGTGCCAGCAGCATAACGACAGCTTACAATGAGCAGTTCTTC.